Listed here are 13 T cell receptor beta chains from one sample, sequenced in a study of a mutant IDH1 vaccine in newly diagnosed glioma. Indicated time point: baseline, week 1 (first vaccination visit). Treatment described: pre-vaccination baseline after standard-of-care therapy. Clones were read by immunoSEQ multiplex PCR, and TCRdb kept only the in-frame ones, dropping some. The sample yields 50,000 to 65,000 clones, more than 60% seen once. The sample here was PBMCs, taken from a glioma patient treated with radiotherapy, temozolomide or both. The receptors shown here come from a woman aged 40 to 49 with glioma.

The chain has TRBV7-2 and TRBJ2-7; D may be TRBD1 or TRBD2 (5 bases each). Germline V gene lookup returns CDR1 SGHTA and CDR2 FQGNSA. V was clipped by 3 bases and J by 9 bases, with 9 bases between them. The CDR3 has 11 residues. The CDR3 nucleotides are TGTGCCAGCAGCTTCCAGGGAGCGCAGTACTTC. It encodes CASSFQGAQYF.

This clone is a singleton in its sample. This sequence joins TRBV5-1 and TRBJ1-6; 11 nucleotides line up with TRBD1. This CDR3 region has 15 residues. The trim removed 4 bases at V and 8 bases at J, leaving 5 bases unmatched. Germline assignment: CDR1 SGHRS and CDR2 YFSETQ. The CDR3 loop reads CASSGGQGAHSPLHF. The CDR3 coding sequence is TGCGCCAGCAGCGGCGGACAGGGGGCACATTCACCCCTCCACTTT.

The V and J genes are TRBV7-2 and TRBJ2-5, with D possibly being TRBD1 or TRBD2 (6 bases each). This CDR3 spans 16 amino acids. Germline lookup yields CDR1 SGHTA and CDR2 FQGNSA. V lost 1 base and J 7 bases, leaving 19 bases between the germline ends. This chain's CDR3 is CASSLDGSGAEGTQYF. CDR3 bases: TGTGCCAGCAGCTTAGATGGGTCGGGGGCGGAGGGGACCCAGTACTTC.

The V call is TRBV10-2, the J call TRBJ2-7, with 11 bases identical to TRBD2. The CDR3 has 16 amino acids. V dropped 8 bases and J dropped 2; count of bases not matched to a gene: 11. CDR1 is WSHSY and CDR2 is SAAADI in the germline V gene. The DNA for the CDR3 is TGCGCCAGCTCCGCGACTAGCGGGGCGATTCCCTACGAGCAGTACTTC. Translating gives CASSATSGAIPYEQYF.

J is TRBJ1-5 and V is TRBV7-8; 9 nucleotides align to TRBD1. Germline V gives CDR1 SGHVS, CDR2 FQNEAQ. The CDR3 extends over 15 amino acids. V was pared by 4 bases and J by 7 bases, with 8 bases of the junction left unmatched. The CDR3 DNA follows: TGTGCCAGCAGCTCCCGGACAGGGGAAAGGCAGCCCCAGCATTTT. This translates into CASSSRTGERQPQHF. The full variable domain, completed using reference TRBV7-8 and TRBJ1-5, is GAGVSQSPRYKVAKRGQDVALRCDPISGHVSLFWYQQALGQGPEFLTYFQNEAQLDKSGLPSDRFFAERPEGSVSTLKIQRTQQEDSAVYLCASSSRTGERQPQHFGDGTRLSIL.

A few counts support this clone. The V gene is TRBV11-2, the J gene TRBJ2-1; D may be TRBD2 (6 bases). The CDR3 has 14 residues. Trimming took off 2 bases at V and 2 bases at J, with 7 bases between the two ends. In germline, CDR1 is SGHAT, CDR2 FQNNGV. The CDR3 DNA reads as TGTGCCAGCAGCTTACGCGGGGCCTACAATGAGCAGTTCTTC. Residues: CASSLRGAYNEQFF.

Note on this clone: The limits of the CDR3 on the DNA are not certain, so only TCRdb's listed CDR3 is given. CDR3 in amino acids: CASSRRAGTGGYEQYF. V gene TRBV7-2 combines with J gene TRBJ2-7; the tabulated D call, TRBD1, remains unverified against the DNA. CDR1 is SGHTA, CDR2 FQGNSA, per germline. Counting both end residues, the CDR3 totals 16 amino acids.

The V gene is TRBV27, the J gene TRBJ2-7; D gene ambiguous. The length of the CDR3 is 11 residues. Germline values: CDR1 MNHEY, CDR2 SMNVEV (reference sequence). Trimming cost V 8 bases and J 6 bases, with 11 bases left between them. The CDR3 DNA follows: TGTGCCAGCGCCCATTCAAGCGAGCAGTACTTC. Its translation is CASAHSSEQYF.

The chain is built from TRBV21-1 and TRBJ1-1; the table gives TRBD1 as D, unverified against the DNA. TRBV21-1 is deemed a pseudogene. This CDR3 region has 21 residues. DNA for the CDR3: TGTGCCAGCAGCAAAGCTGAAAGAATACACCCAATTGTAAAATCCAACACTGAAGCTTTCTTT. As protein: CASSKAERIHPIVKSNTEAFF.

V usage is TRBV13 and J usage is TRBJ2-7, with D possibly being TRBD1 (5 bases). V was pared by 5 bases and J by 4 bases, with 15 bases between. The CDR3 runs to 14 residues. Germline CDR1 reads PRHDT; CDR2 reads FYEKMQ (reference sequence). CDR3 DNA sequence: TGTGCCAGCAGCCAGGGCCCCCAGCGATACGAGCAGTACTTC. Residues: CASSQGPQRYEQYF.

V and J are TRBV2 and TRBJ2-7; 7 bases map to TRBD1. Germline CDR1 reads SNHLY; CDR2 reads FYNNEI. After removal of 3 bases from V and 4 bases from J, the junction contained 15 bases not matched to a gene. The CDR3 totals 17 residues. The CDR3 nucleotides are TGTGCCAGCAGTGATAATCCACAGGGGAATATACGATACGAGCAGTACTTC. Protein product: CASSDNPQGNIRYEQYF.

The chain has TRBV4-3 and TRBJ2-7, with 9 nucleotides matching TRBD2. Germline V gene data show CDR1 as LGHNA and CDR2 as YSLEER. The CDR3 totals 15 residues. V was pared by 4 bases and J by 4 bases, with 8 bases of the junction left unmatched. The CDR3 here is CASSREAGGRYEQYF. In DNA, the CDR3 is TGCGCCAGCAGCCGAGAAGCGGGGGGAAGGTACGAGCAGTACTTC.

This chain connects TRBV2 to TRBJ1-6; D remains unclear. This CDR3 spans 15 amino acids. Trimming left V 7 bases short and J 7 bases short, with 17 bases between. CDR1 is SNHLY, CDR2 FYNNEI, per germline. CDR3 coding DNA: TGTGCCAGCACGGTCGAGCAGAGGTCAAATTCACCCCTCCACTTT. It is translated as CASTVEQRSNSPLHF.